A selection of T cell receptor beta chains follows, all from one sample in a study of beta chain features in type 1 diabetes. The repertoire was sequenced with immunoSEQ multiplex PCR; TCRdb's copy has only in-frame clones and lacks some. The sample holds about 230,000 clones, 9.6% seen once. What was sequenced was naive CD4+ T cells from blood. These receptors all come from a woman under 30 in good health. CDR3s include the opening cysteine and the closing phenylalanine or tryptophan. A D gene is named only where the DNA matches it firmly. Where a row states a size, it is once, few, many or the class of an expanded clone; other rows omit it.

>TRBJ2-1|-|-|TRBV19
CASSKRTGRVINNEQFF
TGTGCCAGTAGTAAACGGACCGGGCGGGTCATAAACAATGAGCAGTTCTTC
>TRBJ2-7|TRBD1|few|TRBV5-1
CASSLGDRASYEQYF
TGCGCCAGCAGCTTGGGGGACAGGGCTTCTTACGAGCAGTACTTC
>TRBJ1-2|TRBD1|few|TRBV29-1
CSVGAPDREARGYTF
TGCAGCGTTGGGGCCCCGGACAGGGAGGCGCGGGGCTACACCTTC
>TRBJ1-1|-|-|TRBV28
CASSWAGSMNTEAFF
TGTGCCAGCAGTTGGGCCGGGAGCATGAACACTGAAGCTTTCTTT
>TRBJ2-7|-|-|TRBV9
CASSRTGSTYEQYF
TGTGCCAGCAGCCGCACAGGGAGCACCTACGAGCAGTACTTC
>TRBJ1-1|-|-|TRBV5-1
CASSLGGNTEAFF
TGCGCCAGCAGCTTGGGAGGGAACACTGAAGCTTTCTTT
>TRBJ2-1|-|-|TRBV11-3
CASSSSGGGYNEQFF
TGTGCCAGCAGCTCATCTGGTGGGGGGTACAATGAGCAGTTCTTC
>TRBJ1-1|TRBD1|-|TRBV30
CAWSPGQDEAFF
TGTGCCTGGAGTCCCGGACAGGATGAAGCTTTCTTT
>TRBJ1-2|-|-|TRBV5-1
CASSSTPPYGYTF
TGCGCCAGCAGCTCGACACCCCCCTATGGCTACACCTTC
>TRBJ1-5|TRBD1|-|TRBV30
CAWGQARGFSNQPQHF
TGTGCCTGGGGACAGGCCAGGGGGTTTAGCAATCAGCCCCAGCATTTT
>TRBJ1-4|-|-|TRBV14
CASRKSGQGWEKLFF
TGTGCCAGCAGGAAATCGGGTCAGGGATGGGAAAAACTGTTTTTT
>TRBJ1-2|-|few|TRBV7-9
CASSFGGARNGYTF
TGTGCCAGCAGCTTTGGGGGGGCGAGGAATGGCTACACCTTC
>TRBJ1-2|TRBD1|-|TRBV30
CAWSVARGRAYGYTF
TGTGCCTGGAGTGTAGCCAGGGGGCGCGCCTATGGCTACACCTTC
>TRBJ2-7|TRBD1|few|TRBV5-1
CASSSRDRGEQYF
TGCGCCAGCAGCTCACGGGACAGGGGGGAGCAGTACTTC
>TRBJ1-2|-|once|TRBV19
CASSIRGSYGYTF
TGTGCCAGTAGTATCCGAGGGTCCTATGGCTACACCTTC
>TRBJ1-1|-|-|TRBV30
CAWSPSTLSRWGTTEAFF
TGTGCCTGGAGTCCCTCGACCCTCTCCCGCTGGGGCACTACTGAAGCTTTCTTT
>TRBJ1-1|-|-|TRBV18
CASSPGNANTEAFF
TGTGCCAGCTCACCGGGCAACGCGAACACTGAAGCTTTCTTT
>TRBJ2-1|-|few|TRBV27
CASSSQGSSYNEQFF
TGTGCCAGCAGTTCACAGGGTAGCTCCTACAATGAGCAGTTCTTC
>TRBJ1-2|-|-|TRBV19
CATQGLGGYTF
TGTGCCACTCAGGGACTGGGCGGCTACACCTTC
>TRBJ2-7|TRBD2|few|TRBV28
CASSSSSGKFYEQYF
TGTGCCAGCAGCTCCAGTAGCGGGAAGTTCTACGAGCAGTACTTC
>TRBJ1-4|-|-|TRBV7-9
CASSTGRFNEKLFF
TGTGCCAGCAGTACAGGACGGTTTAATGAAAAACTGTTTTTT
>TRBJ1-6|-|many|TRBV7-2
CASSLEPNSPLHF
TGTGCCAGCAGCTTAGAGCCGAATTCACCCCTCCACTTT
>TRBJ1-6|TRBD1|few|TRBV7-3
CASSRTGDQGSPLHF
TGTGCCAGCAGCCGAACAGGGGATCAGGGTTCACCCCTCCACTTT
>TRBJ2-1|-|-|TRBV5-4
CASSPGGTLTYNEQFF
TGTGCCAGCAGCCCAGGCGGGACTTTGACGTACAATGAGCAGTTCTTC
>TRBJ1-1|-|-|TRBV5-1
CASSLAGEGAEAFF
TGCGCCAGCAGCTTGGCAGGGGAAGGGGCTGAAGCTTTCTTT
>TRBJ1-1|TRBD1|-|TRBV18
CASSGDRENTEAFF
TGTGCCAGCTCAGGGGACAGGGAAAACACTGAAGCTTTCTTT
>TRBJ2-7|-|-|TRBV21-1
CASSRRDIPINYEQYF
TGTGCCAGCAGCCGCCGGGACATACCCATAAACTACGAGCAGTACTTC
>TRBJ1-5|-|-|TRBV2
CASSEGRRSNQPQHF
TGTGCCAGCAGTGAAGGTCGGAGGAGCAATCAGCCCCAGCATTTT
>TRBJ2-1|TRBD2|-|TRBV11-1
CASSWSPSGSNEQFF
TGTGCCAGCAGCTGGAGCCCTAGCGGGAGCAATGAGCAGTTCTTC
>TRBJ1-1|TRBD1|few|TRBV5-1
CASSLPGQSFMNTEAFF
TGCGCCAGCAGCTTACCGGGACAGAGCTTTATGAACACTGAAGCTTTCTTT
>TRBJ2-3|-|-|TRBV28
CASSLAGPTDTQYF
TGTGCCAGCAGTTTAGCGGGTCCGACAGATACGCAGTATTTT
>TRBJ2-1|TRBD2|few|TRBV7-8
CASSKPGLAGTIEQFF
TGTGCCAGCAGCAAACCGGGACTAGCGGGAACAATTGAGCAGTTCTTC
>TRBJ2-7|TRBD2|-|TRBV23-1
CASSHLPGLAGLVGSHEQYF
TGCGCCAGCAGTCATCTACCGGGACTAGCGGGATTAGTCGGCTCTCACGAGCAGTACTTC
>TRBJ2-2|-|-|TRBV11-2
CASSIKGSPGELFF
TGTGCCAGCAGTATTAAAGGGAGTCCCGGGGAGCTGTTTTTT
>TRBJ1-2|-|few|TRBV19
CASSVIQGYGYTF
TGTGCCAGTAGCGTAATACAGGGATATGGCTACACCTTC
>TRBJ1-1|-|-|TRBV25-1
CASSEYGAGGATTFF
TGTGCCAGCAGTGAATATGGGGCCGGGGGGGCGACGACTTTCTTT
>TRBJ1-1|TRBD1|few|TRBV4-2
CASSQGVGQGAKRTEAFF
TGTGCCAGCAGCCAAGGGGTGGGACAGGGGGCTAAGAGGACTGAAGCTTTCTTT
>TRBJ1-3|-|-|TRBV10-3
CAINSGNTIYF
TGTGCCATCAATTCAGGAAACACCATATATTTT
>TRBJ2-5|-|-|TRBV30
CAWSTGVGVGETQYF
TGTGCCTGGAGTACCGGTGTGGGAGTCGGAGAGACCCAGTACTTC
>TRBJ2-3|TRBD1|-|TRBV7-3
CASSPGTGAPQDTQYF
TGTGCCAGCAGCCCAGGGACAGGGGCCCCCCAAGATACGCAGTATTTT
>TRBJ1-1|TRBD1|few|TRBV6-5
CASSGTGQHGAFF
TGTGCCAGCAGTGGAACGGGACAGCATGGGGCTTTCTTT
>TRBJ1-3|TRBD1|-|TRBV7-2
CASRRYGTGAGNTIYF
TGTGCCAGCAGGAGATATGGGACAGGGGCTGGAAACACCATATATTTT
>TRBJ2-7|TRBD1|-|TRBV5-4
CASSPGDRAYEQYF
TGTGCCAGCAGCCCTGGGGACAGAGCCTACGAGCAGTACTTC
>TRBJ2-2|-|-|TRBV11-3
CASSLAQGNTGELFF
TGTGCCAGCAGCTTAGCACAGGGAAACACCGGGGAGCTGTTTTTT
>TRBJ2-7|-|few|TRBV19
CASSDSGAYEQYF
TGTGCCAGTAGTGATAGCGGAGCCTACGAGCAGTACTTC
>TRBJ2-1|TRBD2|few|TRBV27
CASSFLAGGPPEQFF
TGTGCCAGCAGTTTTCTAGCGGGAGGGCCTCCTGAGCAGTTCTTC
>TRBJ1-2|TRBD1|-|TRBV2
CASSSGQGAGGYTF
TGTGCCAGCAGTTCAGGACAGGGGGCAGGCGGCTACACCTTC
>TRBJ2-3|TRBD2|few|TRBV4-1
CASSHPSGRGVSTDTQYF
TGCGCCAGCAGCCATCCGAGCGGGAGGGGAGTTAGCACAGATACGCAGTATTTT
>TRBJ2-1|TRBD2|-|TRBV5-4
CASSLATSGNEQFF
TGTGCCAGCAGCTTGGCCACTAGCGGCAATGAGCAGTTCTTC
>TRBJ1-1|-|-|TRBV5-1
CASSMLPREGPEAFF
TGCGCCAGCAGCATGTTACCCAGGGAGGGCCCTGAAGCTTTCTTT
>TRBJ1-3|TRBD1|few|TRBV28
CASSQTGFGNTIYF
TGTGCCAGCAGTCAGACAGGGTTCGGAAACACCATATATTTT
>TRBJ2-4|TRBD2|-|TRBV2
CASSRGGDANIQYF
TGTGCCAGCAGTCGGGGGGGGGATGCGAACATTCAGTACTTC
>TRBJ2-7|-|-|TRBV15
CATSGGTGWDEQYF
TGTGCCACCAGCGGGGGGACGGGGTGGGACGAGCAGTACTTC